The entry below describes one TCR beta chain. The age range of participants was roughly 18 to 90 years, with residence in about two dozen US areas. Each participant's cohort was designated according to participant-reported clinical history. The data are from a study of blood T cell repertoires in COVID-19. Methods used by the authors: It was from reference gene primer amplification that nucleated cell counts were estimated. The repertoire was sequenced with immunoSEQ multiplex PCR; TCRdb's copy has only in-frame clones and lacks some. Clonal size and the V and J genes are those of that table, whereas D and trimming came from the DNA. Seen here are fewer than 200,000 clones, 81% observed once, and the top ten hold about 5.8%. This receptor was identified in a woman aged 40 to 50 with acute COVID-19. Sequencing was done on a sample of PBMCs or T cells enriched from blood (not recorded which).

The CDR3 sequence is CAWSVKRGTQETQYF. Written as DNA, the CDR3 is TGTGCCTGGAGTGTCAAGCGTGGCACTCAAGAGACCCAGTACTTC. The chain joins TRBV30 to TRBJ2-5; D gene unclear. The CDR3 has 15 amino acids. V was cut by 0 bases and J by 2 bases, with 13 bases left in between. The germline V gene has CDR1 GTSNPN and CDR2 SVGIG (reference sequence).